This entry lists 10 T cell receptor beta chains sequenced from one sample in a study of identical twins. TCRdb analysed the 5' RACE reads with MiXCR anew, one entry per CDR3 protein. The sample has around 280,000 distinct CDR3 sequences; more than 6.5% are singletons. These sequences were also reported in another study, on yellow fever vaccine responses in identical twins.

The sample was memory (CD45RO+) T cells sorted from blood. These receptors came from a woman aged 18-29 years in good health.

This clonotype has just a few counts. The chain is built from TRBV10-2 and TRBJ2-5; TRBD2 matches at 11 bases. V gave up 6 bases and J gave up 2 bases; unmatched junction bases: 5. The CDR3 consists of 15 residues. The germline V gene encodes CDR1 WSHSY and CDR2 SAAADI. As DNA, the CDR3 is TGCGCCAGCAGATTAGCGGGGGGGCCGCAAGAGACCCAGTACTTC. Its translation is CASRLAGGPQETQYF.

In its sample, this clonotype was seen many times. The chain couples TRBV5-4 to TRBJ2-1; D may be TRBD1 or TRBD2 (5 bases each). Germline assignment: CDR1 SGHNT and CDR2 YYREEE (reference sequence). This CDR3 has 15 residues. The V and J ends lost 3 bases and 3 bases respectively, with 13 bases between them. This CDR3 is CASSYGTPDYNEQFF. Written as DNA, the CDR3 is TGTGCCAGCAGCTATGGGACGCCCGACTACAATGAGCAGTTCTTC.

This clonotype was counted a few times. The chain links TRBV20-1 to TRBJ2-3; D might be TRBD1 (5 bases). V dropped 3 bases and J dropped 12 bases, with 25 bases sitting between them. From germline, CDR1 is DFQATT and CDR2 SNEGSKA (reference sequence). This CDR3 has 15 residues. The CDR3 nucleotides read TGCAGTGCTAGGCCTGGCCGCACGACATTGGACAAACAGTATTTT. Its protein product is CSARPGRTTLDKQYF.

The rearrangement links TRBV4-1 to TRBJ1-4; possible D gene TRBD1, 5 bases. Germline V gives CDR1 MGHRA, CDR2 YSYEKL. V was shortened by 0 bases and J by 3 bases, with 14 bases between the two germline ends. The CDR3 runs to 17 residues. In DNA, the CDR3 is TGCGCCAGCAGCCAAGACAGGGAAGTCGCTTCTAATGAAAAACTGTTTTTT. Translating gives CASSQDREVASNEKLFF.

This clonotype was seen repeatedly, ten times or more. V usage is TRBV3-1 and J usage is TRBJ2-3; a possible D gene is TRBD2 (6 bases). The CDR3 is 15 residues long. V was trimmed by 0 bases and J by 1 base, leaving 8 bases between them. CDR1 and CDR2 from the germline V gene are LGHDT and YNNKEL (reference sequence). CDR3 region: CASSQEEGGTDTQYF. The CDR3 DNA reads TGTGCCAGCAGCCAAGAGGAGGGAGGCACAGATACGCAGTATTTT.

There are a few counts of this clonotype. The chain is built from TRBV7-9 and TRBJ2-4, with D possibly being TRBD1 (7 bases). Trimming stripped 5 bases from V and 1 base from J, with 15 bases between. From germline, CDR1 is SEHNR and CDR2 FQNEAQ (reference sequence). This CDR3 region has 16 residues. The CDR3 DNA reads as TGTGCCAGCAGCCTCACCCCAGGGGGGGCCAAAAACATTCAGTACTTC. Translation gives CASSLTPGGAKNIQYF. The full variable domain, with the rest looked up from reference TRBV7-9 and TRBJ2-4, is DTGVSQNPRHKITKRGQNVTFRCDPISEHNRLYWYRQTLGQGPEFLTYFQNEAQLEKSRLLSDRFSAERPKGSFSTLEIQRTEQGDSAMYLCASSLTPGGAKNIQYFGAGTRLSVL.

The table lists this clonotype with many counts. The V and J genes are TRBV27 and TRBJ2-5; D possibly corresponds to TRBD2 (6 bases). This CDR3 is 14 amino acids long. Germline lookup yields CDR1 MNHEY and CDR2 SMNVEV (reference sequence). The germline V and J ends were trimmed by 2 bases and 4 bases, with 11 bases remaining between them. CDR3 sequence: CASSLAGFGETQYF. Written as DNA, the CDR3 is TGTGCCAGCAGTTTAGCGGGGTTTGGAGAGACCCAGTACTTC.

J is TRBJ2-7 and V is TRBV28, with D perhaps TRBD1 (5 bases). Germline V gives CDR1 MDHEN, CDR2 SYDVKM. Trimming removed 10 bases at V and 5 bases at J, with 21 bases between. This CDR3 region has 14 residues. CDR3 sequence: CATFQGTSANEQYF. The CDR3 DNA follows: TGTGCCACCTTTCAGGGCACGAGTGCGAACGAGCAGTACTTC.

This clonotype was detected ten times or more. This chain's CDR3 is CASSESFSASYNEQFF. CDR3 coding DNA: TGTGCCAGCAGTGAAAGTTTCTCGGCCTCCTACAATGAGCAGTTCTTC. J is TRBJ2-1 and V is TRBV6-1; no reliable D call. V was pared by 2 bases and J by 0 bases, with 11 bases between. There are 16 residues in the CDR3. The germline V gene encodes CDR1 MNHNS and CDR2 SASEGT.

This clonotype was counted at least ten times. This chain joins TRBV12-3 or TRBV12-4 and TRBJ1-2; D uncertain. V was shortened by 7 bases and J by 6 bases, with 18 bases between the two germline ends. The CDR3 totals 14 residues. As DNA, the CDR3 is TGTGCCAGCACCCACACCGCGGGCCAGGATGGCTACACCTTC. This translates into CASTHTAGQDGYTF.